This note documents a single TCR beta chain sequence. The data derive from a study of blood T cell repertoires in COVID-19. Study at large: COVID-19 samples collected from the United States, Italy and Spain covered acute and convalescent phases. T cells, B-cell-depleted T cells, or PBMCs provided the cDNA or gDNA that served as material.

CDR1 is SGDLS and CDR2 is YYNGEE in the germline V gene. V shed 3 bases, J shed 0 bases, and the junction held 4 bases outside the gene matches. The CDR3 consists of 15 residues. Original handling: Nucleated cell counts were estimated from reference gene primer amplification. Assay used: immunoSEQ multiplex PCR; TCRdb lists only in-frame clones, some missing. Clone size and the V and J calls come from that table; the DNA yielded D and trimming. The table records 120,000 or so clones, around 80% of them present only once. V and J are TRBV9 and TRBJ1-2; 8 nucleotides agree with TRBD1. The sequenced material came from peripheral blood. This receptor was obtained from a man aged 35 to 55 with active or convalescent COVID-19. The CDR3 DNA is TGTGCCAGCAGCGCTAAGACAGGGGCTAACTATGGCTACACCTTC. This encodes CASSAKTGANYGYTF.